Below are 8 T cell receptor beta chains sequenced from a single sample in a study of blood T cells in healthy people across ages (dated by TCRdb to between 2014 and 2017). The library was generated by 5' RACE. TCRdb names Illumina HiSeq 2500 as the instrument used. The second PCR ran for about 6 to 12 cycles and used a J-beta primer mix along with a sample-barcoded 5' primer. TCRdb's own reprocessing of the public reads used fastp at Q25 and MiXCR and kept productive beta chains. Every entry covers one CDR3 protein and lists the most common genes and DNA from its rows. The sample yields around 1.5 million distinct CDR3 sequences; roughly 64% were counted once. The ten largest clonotypes hold more than 6% of the sample. Sequences were obtained from blood. Receptors were obtained from a young man in good health.

This chain joins TRBV27 and TRBJ1-1, with TRBD1 matching over 8 bases. V lost 7 bases to trimming and J lost 4 bases; unmatched junction nucleotides: 5. CDR1 and CDR2 (germline): MNHEY, SMNVEV (reference sequence). The CDR3 is 13 residues long. The CDR3 sequence: CASKTGVGTEAFF. The CDR3 nucleotides are TGTGCCAGCAAGACAGGGGTTGGCACTGAAGCTTTCTTT.

The rearrangement links TRBV4-1 to TRBJ2-3; 9 bases are a match to TRBD2. This CDR3 region has 18 residues. Germline loops: CDR1 MGHRA, CDR2 YSYEKL. Trimming at V came to 1 base and at J to 2 bases, leaving 10 bases not matched to a gene. CDR3 coding DNA: TGCGCCAGCAGCCAAGCAGGGACTAGCTCCCCCCACACAGATACGCAGTATTTT. Protein product: CASSQAGTSSPHTDTQYF.

This clonotype turned up a few times. This sequence joins TRBV20-1 and TRBJ2-4; possibly TRBD2 for D (5 bases). Deletions cut 4 bases from V and 8 bases from J, with 12 bases between. The V gene's germline CDR1 is DFQATT and CDR2 SNEGSKA (reference sequence). The CDR3 extends over 12 amino acids. The CDR3 loop is CSATLGGDIQYF. The CDR3 DNA sequence: TGCAGTGCTACCTTAGGAGGAGACATTCAGTACTTC.

The gene calls are TRBV7-9 and TRBJ2-3, with TRBD2 identical over 10 bases. Trimming took 8 bases from V and 3 from J; bases not matched to a gene: 5. The germline CDR1 and CDR2 sequences are SEHNR and FQNEAQ (reference sequence). The CDR3 runs 14 residues. Written as DNA, the CDR3 is TGTGCCAGCGGAGGGACTAGCGATACAGATACGCAGTATTTT. Protein product: CASGGTSDTDTQYF.

The chain is built from TRBV4-1 and TRBJ2-1, with D hard to call. The CDR3 totals 15 residues. V was trimmed by 0 bases and J by 8 bases, leaving 14 bases between them. Germline loops: CDR1 MGHRA, CDR2 YSYEKL. The CDR3, as DNA: TGCGCCAGCAGCCAAGATCACCCAGGAGTGGATGAGCAGTTCTTC. Protein sequence: CASSQDHPGVDEQFF.

The table lists this clonotype with many counts. The chain links TRBV4-1 to TRBJ1-1; no reliable D call. This CDR3 is built from 11 residues. V was trimmed by 1 base and J by 6 bases, leaving 3 bases between them. Germline V lookup: CDR1 MGHRA, CDR2 YSYEKL. The CDR3 bases are TGCGCCAGCAGCCAAGGCGCTGAAGCTTTCTTT. This gives the protein CASSQGAEAFF.

This chain links TRBV9 with TRBJ1-2; D perhaps matches TRBD1 (6 bases). This CDR3 contains 14 residues. CDR1 is SGDLS, CDR2 YYNGEE, per germline. The germline V and J ends were trimmed by 0 bases and 4 bases, with 10 bases remaining between them. Here the CDR3 DNA reads TGTGCCAGCAGCGTAGAGGACAGCCTCTATGGCTACACCTTC. Its protein is CASSVEDSLYGYTF.

This clonotype has only a few counts. The gene calls are TRBV10-3 and TRBJ2-5; a possible D gene is TRBD1 (7 bases). CDR3 length equals 14 residues. V lost 6 bases, J lost 5 bases, and 16 bases lay in between. In germline, CDR1 is ENHRY, CDR2 SYGVKD. CDR3 nucleotide sequence: TGTGCCATCAGGAGAGAACAGGGGAGGGAGACCCAGTACTTC. Translated: CAIRREQGRETQYF.